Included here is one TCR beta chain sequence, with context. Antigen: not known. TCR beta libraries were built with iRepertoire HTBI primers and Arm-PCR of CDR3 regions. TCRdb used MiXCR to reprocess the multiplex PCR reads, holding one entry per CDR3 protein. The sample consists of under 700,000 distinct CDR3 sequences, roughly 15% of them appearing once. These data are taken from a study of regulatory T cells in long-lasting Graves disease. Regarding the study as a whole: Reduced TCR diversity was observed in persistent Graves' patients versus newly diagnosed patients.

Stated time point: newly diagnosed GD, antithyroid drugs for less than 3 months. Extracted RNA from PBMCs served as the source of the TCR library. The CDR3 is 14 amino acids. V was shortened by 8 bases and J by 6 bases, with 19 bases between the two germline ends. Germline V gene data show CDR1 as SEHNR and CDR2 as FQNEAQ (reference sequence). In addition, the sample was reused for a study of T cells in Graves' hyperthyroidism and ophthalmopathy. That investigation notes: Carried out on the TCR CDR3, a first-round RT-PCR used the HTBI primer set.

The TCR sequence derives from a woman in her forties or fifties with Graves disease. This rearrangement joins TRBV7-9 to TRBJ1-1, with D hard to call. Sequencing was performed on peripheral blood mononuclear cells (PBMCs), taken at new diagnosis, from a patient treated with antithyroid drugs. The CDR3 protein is CASGVGLAPSEAFF. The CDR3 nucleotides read TGTGCCAGCGGTGTAGGGTTAGCCCCGTCTGAAGCTTTCTTT. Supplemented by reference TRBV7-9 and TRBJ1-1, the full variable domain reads DTGVSQNPRHKITKRGQNVTFRCDPISEHNRLYWYRQTLGQGPEFLTYFQNEAQLEKSRLLSDRFSAERPKGSFSTLEIQRTEQGDSAMYLCASGVGLAPSEAFFGQGTRLTVV.